This T cell receptor beta chain was obtained from a study of CD8+ T cells in alopecia areata. The study's findings and limits: Compared with mice, patients displayed less clear TCR sharing, possibly for HLA-related reasons. There were also resident alphabeta T cells of normal skin sequenced in scalp samples. Elevated clonality characterized lesional scalp relative to normal scalp, particularly in alopecia totalis/universalis.

On this clone: The antigen remains undetermined.

Sorting separated CD4+ and CD8+ T cells out of PBMCs. Sequencing used cDNA as its template, made by extracting RNA and reverse transcribing it. Here immunoSEQ multiplex PCR was the method, and the copy in TCRdb shows in-frame clones only, minus some. The table has more than 90,000 clones, 55% to 80% seen once. The length of the CDR3 is 13 residues. Trimming took off 4 bases at V and 3 bases at J, with 12 bases between the two ends. The V gene's germline CDR1 is GTSNPN and CDR2 SVGIG (reference sequence). The chain joins TRBV30 to TRBJ1-2, with D perhaps TRBD1 (5 bases). Sequencing was carried out using CD4+ T cells sorted from blood. The clonotype was recovered from a human donor in good health. CDR3 in DNA: TGTGCCTGGACAGGGACCGGGGACTATGGCTACACCTTC. Its translation is CAWTGTGDYGYTF.